These 5 T cell receptor beta chains share one sample of origin, sequenced in a study of shared clonotypes between healthy human individuals. TCRdb's table, derived via immunoSEQ multiplex PCR, lists solely in-frame clones and lacks some. The sample carries about 1 million clones, about 76% recorded once. The sequencing input was memory CD4+ T cells sorted from blood. Subset defined: CD45RA-negative fraction. Receptor source: a man younger than 35 in good health.

V gene TRBV2 combines with J gene TRBJ1-3; no definite D call. The CDR3 spans 15 residues. Germline V gene sequence: CDR1 SNHLY, CDR2 FYNNEI. V lost 4 bases, J lost 0 bases, and 10 bases lay in between. CDR3 region: CASSVPGNSGNTIYF. CDR3 coding DNA: TGTGCCAGCAGTGTCCCGGGGAACTCTGGAAACACCATATATTTT.

Worth noting for this clone: At one of its ends the junction is not consistent with the germline gene, which may arise from a read error. The chain carries TRBV7-7 and TRBJ2-5; the D is unclear. Germline V lookup: CDR1 SSHAT, CDR2 FNYEAQ (reference sequence). The CDR3 totals 18 residues. The CDR3 DNA is TGTGCTAGCAGCTTACGGTCAGGAATCAGAAACTACCAAGAGACCCAGTACTTC. Translation: CASSLRSGIRNYQETQYF.

Note on this clone: Other DNA sequences within the sample encode an identical CDR3. The J gene is TRBJ2-3, the V gene TRBV7-2, with a tentative D call TRBD2 (5 bases). The CDR3 is made up of 16 amino acids. The germline gives CDR1 SGHTA, CDR2 FQGNSA. Trimming pared 2 bases from V and 0 bases from J, leaving 12 bases between. The CDR3 DNA reads as TGTGCCAGCAGCTTAATGTCCGGGGAGAGCACAGATACGCAGTATTTT. It is translated as CASSLMSGESTDTQYF.

This chain joins TRBV4-3 and TRBJ1-2, with D hard to call. V lost 1 base to trimming and J lost 1 base, with 13 bases between them. This CDR3 comprises 16 residues. Per the germline V gene, CDR1 is LGHNA and CDR2 is YSLEER. DNA for the CDR3: TGCGCCAGCAGCCAAGGACTCCTTTTTATTAACTATGGCTACACCTTC. Its protein product is CASSQGLLFINYGYTF.

The V gene is TRBV18, the J gene TRBJ2-5, with D perhaps TRBD1 (5 bases). V shed 4 bases and J shed 2 bases, with 14 bases lying between them. The V gene's germline CDR1 is KGHSH and CDR2 LQKENI. The CDR3 contains 15 residues. The DNA of the CDR3 is TGTGCCAGCTCACTCACAGGAGACCCACAAGAGACCCAGTACTTC. Protein: CASSLTGDPQETQYF.